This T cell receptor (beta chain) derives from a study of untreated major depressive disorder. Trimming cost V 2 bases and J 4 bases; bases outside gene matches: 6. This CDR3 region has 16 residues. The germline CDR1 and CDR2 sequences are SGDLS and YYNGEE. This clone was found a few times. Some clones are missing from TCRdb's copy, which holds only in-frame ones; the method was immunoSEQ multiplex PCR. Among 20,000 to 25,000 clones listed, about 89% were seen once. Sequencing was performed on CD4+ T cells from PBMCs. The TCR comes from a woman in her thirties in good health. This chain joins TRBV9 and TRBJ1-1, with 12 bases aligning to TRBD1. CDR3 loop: CASSVASGQGATEAFF. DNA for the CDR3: TGTGCCAGCAGCGTGGCCTCGGGACAGGGGGCCACTGAAGCTTTCTTT.